The rows below give T cell receptor beta chains drawn from one sample of a study of blood T cell repertoires in COVID-19. Data came from immunoSEQ multiplex PCR; TCRdb stores just in-frame clones and leaves some out. The sample holds some 160,000 clones, about 86% seen once. The sequenced sample was peripheral blood. The source is a man between 65 and 79 years old with active or convalescent COVID-19. The CDR3 runs from the conserved cysteine through the conserved F or W.

CDR3aa	len	v_gene	j_gene
CASSLGDSRPQHF	13	TRBV18	TRBJ1-5
CASSYVQGAANEKLFF	16	TRBV6-6	TRBJ1-4
CASRGTGPIYSNQPQHF	17	TRBV19	TRBJ1-5
CASSPGTGDNYGYTF	15	TRBV5-1	TRBJ1-2
CATSRWDSGEKLFF	14	TRBV15	TRBJ1-4
CASRTGTGNTEAFF	14	TRBV6-4	TRBJ1-1
CASGSGSLAGELFF	14	TRBV9	TRBJ2-2
CASHPASGTGFSPLHF	16	TRBV6-6	TRBJ1-6
CASSRDRGPGTRVTDTQYF	19	TRBV19	TRBJ2-3
CASSFRTSGSKNEQFF	16	TRBV5-1	TRBJ2-1
CASSLGGGNTEAFF	14	TRBV5-1	TRBJ1-1
CASTKQGQEAQYF	13	TRBV12-3/TRBV12-4	TRBJ2-5